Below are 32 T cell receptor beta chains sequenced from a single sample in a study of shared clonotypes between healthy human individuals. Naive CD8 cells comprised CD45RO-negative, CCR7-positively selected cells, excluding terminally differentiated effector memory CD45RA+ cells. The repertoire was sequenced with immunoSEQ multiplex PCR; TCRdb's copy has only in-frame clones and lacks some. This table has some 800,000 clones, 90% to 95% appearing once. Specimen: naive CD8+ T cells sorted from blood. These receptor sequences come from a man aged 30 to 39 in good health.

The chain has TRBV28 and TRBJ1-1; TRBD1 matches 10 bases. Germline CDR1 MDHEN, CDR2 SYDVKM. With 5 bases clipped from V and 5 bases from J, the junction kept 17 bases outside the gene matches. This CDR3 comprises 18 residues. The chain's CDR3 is CASSARQGADLFWTEAFF. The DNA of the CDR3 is TGTGCCAGCAGTGCCCGACAGGGGGCGGACCTTTTCTGGACTGAAGCTTTCTTT.

The chain's CDR3 is CASSLVIAGTGDTQYF. The CDR3 region has the DNA TGTGCCAGCAGCTTAGTGATAGCGGGGACGGGGGATACGCAGTATTTT. The chain combines TRBV7-2 with TRBJ2-3; 8 positions agree with TRBD2. Germline V gives CDR1 SGHTA, CDR2 FQGNSA. Trimming at V came to 1 base and at J to 6 bases, leaving 9 bases not matched to a gene. This CDR3 is 16 amino acids long.

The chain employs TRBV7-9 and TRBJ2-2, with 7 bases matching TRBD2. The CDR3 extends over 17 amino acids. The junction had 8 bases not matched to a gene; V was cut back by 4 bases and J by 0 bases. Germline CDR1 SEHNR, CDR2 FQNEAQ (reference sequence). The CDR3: CASSSYSGPSNTGELFF. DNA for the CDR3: TGTGCCAGCAGCTCCTATAGCGGGCCTTCGAACACCGGGGAGCTGTTTTTT.

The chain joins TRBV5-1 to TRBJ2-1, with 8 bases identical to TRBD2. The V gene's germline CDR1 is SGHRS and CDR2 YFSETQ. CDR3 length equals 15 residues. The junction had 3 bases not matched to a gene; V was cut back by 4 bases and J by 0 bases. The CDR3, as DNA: TGCGCCAGCAGCAATAGCGGGGACTCCTACAATGAGCAGTTCTTC. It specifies CASSNSGDSYNEQFF.

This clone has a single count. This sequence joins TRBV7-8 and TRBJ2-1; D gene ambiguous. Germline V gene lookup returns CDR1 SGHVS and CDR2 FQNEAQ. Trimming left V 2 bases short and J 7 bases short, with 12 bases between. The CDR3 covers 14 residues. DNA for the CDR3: TGTGCCAGCAGCTTATATCGTCTGGATAATGAGCAGTTCTTC. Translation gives CASSLYRLDNEQFF.

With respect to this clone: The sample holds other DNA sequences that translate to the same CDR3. In DNA, the CDR3 is TGTGCCAGCAGTTTAGTGGGAACGGATACGCAGTATTTT. Amino acid sequence: CASSLVGTDTQYF. The chain joins TRBV27 to TRBJ2-3; D gene ambiguous. V was shortened by 2 bases and J by 6 bases, with 9 bases between the two germline ends. In germline, CDR1 is MNHEY, CDR2 SMNVEV (reference sequence). This CDR3 contains 13 residues.

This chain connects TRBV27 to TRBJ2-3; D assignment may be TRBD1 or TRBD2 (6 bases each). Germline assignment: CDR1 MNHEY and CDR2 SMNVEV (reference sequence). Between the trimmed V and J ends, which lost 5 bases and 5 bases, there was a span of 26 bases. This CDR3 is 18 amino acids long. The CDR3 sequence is CASSRGTGILAFQDTQYF. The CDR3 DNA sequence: TGTGCCAGCAGTAGGGGGACGGGGATTCTAGCGTTTCAAGATACGCAGTATTTT.

CDR3 DNA sequence: TGCGCCAGCAGCCAAGCTGGATCGGGGACTAAATACGAGCAGTACTTC. Translating it yields CASSQAGSGTKYEQYF. J is TRBJ2-7 and V is TRBV4-1; 7 nucleotides match TRBD2. CDR3 length equals 16 residues. Germline CDR1 and CDR2: MGHRA and YSYEKL. J gave up 4 bases and V 1 base, and 10 bases lay outside the gene matches.

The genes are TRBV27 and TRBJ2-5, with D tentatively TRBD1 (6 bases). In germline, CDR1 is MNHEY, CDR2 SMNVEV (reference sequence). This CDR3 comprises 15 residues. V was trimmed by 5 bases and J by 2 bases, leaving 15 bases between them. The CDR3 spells CASSTLTGKQETQYF. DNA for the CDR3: TGTGCCAGCAGTACCCTGACAGGAAAACAAGAGACCCAGTACTTC.

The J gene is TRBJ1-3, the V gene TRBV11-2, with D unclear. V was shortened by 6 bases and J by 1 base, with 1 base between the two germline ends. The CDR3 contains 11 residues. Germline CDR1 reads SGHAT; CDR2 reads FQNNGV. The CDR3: CASRSGNTIYF. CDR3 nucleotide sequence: TGTGCCAGCAGGTCTGGAAACACCATATATTTT.

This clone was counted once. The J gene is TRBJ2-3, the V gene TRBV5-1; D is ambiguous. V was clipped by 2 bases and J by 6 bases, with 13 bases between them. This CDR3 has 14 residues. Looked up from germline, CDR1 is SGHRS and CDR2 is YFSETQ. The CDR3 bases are TGCGCCAGCAGCTTTGAACCTAACGGGGATACGCAGTATTTT. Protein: CASSFEPNGDTQYF.

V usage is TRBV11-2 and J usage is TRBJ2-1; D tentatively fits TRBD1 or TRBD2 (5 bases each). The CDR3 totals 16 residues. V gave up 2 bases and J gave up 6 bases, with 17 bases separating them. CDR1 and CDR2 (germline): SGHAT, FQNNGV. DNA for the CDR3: TGTGCCAGCAGCTTAAGAGGGGCCACCGAGCGCAATGAGCAGTTCTTC. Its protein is CASSLRGATERNEQFF.

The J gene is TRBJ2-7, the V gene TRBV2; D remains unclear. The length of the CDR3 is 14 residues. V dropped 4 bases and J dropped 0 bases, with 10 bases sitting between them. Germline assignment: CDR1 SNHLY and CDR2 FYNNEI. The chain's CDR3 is CASSVLVSSYEQYF. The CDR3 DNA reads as TGTGCCAGCAGTGTCCTCGTGAGCTCCTACGAGCAGTACTTC. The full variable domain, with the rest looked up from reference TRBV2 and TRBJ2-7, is EPEVTQTPSHQVTQMGQEVILRCVPISNHLYFYWYRQILGQKVEFLVSFYNNEISEKSEIFDDQFSVERPDGSNFTLKIRSTKLEDSAMYFCASSVLVSSYEQYFGPGTRLTVT.

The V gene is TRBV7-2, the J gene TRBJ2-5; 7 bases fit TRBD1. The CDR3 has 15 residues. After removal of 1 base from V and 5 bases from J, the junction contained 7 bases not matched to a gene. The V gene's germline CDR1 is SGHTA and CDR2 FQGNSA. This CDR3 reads CASSLGTGVVETQYF. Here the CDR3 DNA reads TGTGCCAGCAGCTTAGGCACAGGGGTTGTTGAGACCCAGTACTTC.

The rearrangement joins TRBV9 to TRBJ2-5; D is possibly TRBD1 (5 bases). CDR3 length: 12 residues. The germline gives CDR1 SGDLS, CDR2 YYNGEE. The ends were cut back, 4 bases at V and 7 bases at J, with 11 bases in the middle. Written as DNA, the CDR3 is TGTGCCAGCAGCACTCCCCAGGGGACCCAGTACTTC. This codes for CASSTPQGTQYF.

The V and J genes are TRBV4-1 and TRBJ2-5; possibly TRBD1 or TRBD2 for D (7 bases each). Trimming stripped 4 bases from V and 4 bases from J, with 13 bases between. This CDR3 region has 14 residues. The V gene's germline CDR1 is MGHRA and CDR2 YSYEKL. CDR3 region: CASSPQGGGETQYF. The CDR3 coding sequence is TGCGCCAGCAGCCCTCAGGGGGGGGGAGAGACCCAGTACTTC.

The CDR3 here is CASSPGTSGNEQFF. The CDR3 DNA sequence: TGTGCCAGCAGCCCCGGGACTAGCGGCAATGAGCAGTTCTTC. The chain has TRBV7-9 and TRBJ2-1; 11 positions match TRBD2. With 5 bases clipped from V and 6 bases from J, the junction kept 3 bases outside the gene matches. The CDR3 has 14 amino acids. Per the germline V gene, CDR1 is SEHNR and CDR2 is FQNEAQ (reference sequence).

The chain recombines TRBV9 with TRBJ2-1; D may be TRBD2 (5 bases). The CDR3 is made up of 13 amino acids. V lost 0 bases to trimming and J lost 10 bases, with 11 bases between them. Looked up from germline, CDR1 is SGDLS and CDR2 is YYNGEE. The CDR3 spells CASSVERVGEQFF. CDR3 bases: TGTGCCAGCAGCGTAGAGAGGGTTGGGGAGCAGTTCTTC. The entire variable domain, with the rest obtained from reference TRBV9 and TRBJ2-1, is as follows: DSGVTQTPKHLITATGQRVTLRCSPRSGDLSVYWYQQSLDQGLQFLIQYYNGEERAKGNILERFSAQQFPDLHSELNLSSLELGDSALYFCASSVERVGEQFFGPGTRLTVL.

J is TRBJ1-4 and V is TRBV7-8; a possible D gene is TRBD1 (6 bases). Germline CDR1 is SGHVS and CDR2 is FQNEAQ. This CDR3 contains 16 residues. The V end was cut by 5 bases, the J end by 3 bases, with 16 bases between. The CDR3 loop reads CASSAHRVSSNEKLFF. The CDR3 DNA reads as TGTGCCAGCAGCGCCCACAGGGTATCTTCTAATGAAAAACTGTTTTTT.

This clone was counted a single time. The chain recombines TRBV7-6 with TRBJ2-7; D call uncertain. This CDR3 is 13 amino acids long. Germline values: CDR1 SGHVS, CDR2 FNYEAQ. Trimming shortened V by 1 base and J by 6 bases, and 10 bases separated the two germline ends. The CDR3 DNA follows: TGTGCCAGCAGCTTAGAGGCTTCGGGCGAGCAGTACTTC. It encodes CASSLEASGEQYF.

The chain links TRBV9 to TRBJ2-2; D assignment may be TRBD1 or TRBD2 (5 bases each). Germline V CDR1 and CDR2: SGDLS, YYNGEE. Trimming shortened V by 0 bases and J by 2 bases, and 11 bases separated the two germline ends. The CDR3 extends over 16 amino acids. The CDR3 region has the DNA TGTGCCAGCAGCGTAGTTACGGGGCCCAACACCGGGGAGCTGTTTTTT. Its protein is CASSVVTGPNTGELFF.

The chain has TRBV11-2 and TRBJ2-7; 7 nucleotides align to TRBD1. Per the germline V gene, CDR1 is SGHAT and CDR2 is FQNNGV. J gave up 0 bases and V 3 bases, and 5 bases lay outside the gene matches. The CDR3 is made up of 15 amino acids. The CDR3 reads CASSLVGQSSYEQYF. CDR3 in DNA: TGTGCCAGCAGCTTGGTGGGACAGAGCTCCTACGAGCAGTACTTC.

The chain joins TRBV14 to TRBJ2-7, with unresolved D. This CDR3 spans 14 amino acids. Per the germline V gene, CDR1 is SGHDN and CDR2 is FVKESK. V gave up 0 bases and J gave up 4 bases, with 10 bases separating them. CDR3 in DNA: TGTGCCAGCAGCCAAGAGAACAGAGAATACGAGCAGTACTTC. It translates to CASSQENREYEQYF.

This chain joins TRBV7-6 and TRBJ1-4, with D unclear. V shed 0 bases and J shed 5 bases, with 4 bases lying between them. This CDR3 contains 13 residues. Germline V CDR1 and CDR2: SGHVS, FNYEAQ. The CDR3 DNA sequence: TGTGCCAGCAGCTTAGCAGGGAATGAAAAACTGTTTTTT. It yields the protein CASSLAGNEKLFF. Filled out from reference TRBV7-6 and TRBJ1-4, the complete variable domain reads GAGVSQSPRYKVTKRGQDVALRCDPISGHVSLYWYRQALGQGPEFLTYFNYEAQQDKSGLPNDRFSAERPEGSISTLTIQRTEQRDSAMYRCASSLAGNEKLFFGSGTQLSVL.

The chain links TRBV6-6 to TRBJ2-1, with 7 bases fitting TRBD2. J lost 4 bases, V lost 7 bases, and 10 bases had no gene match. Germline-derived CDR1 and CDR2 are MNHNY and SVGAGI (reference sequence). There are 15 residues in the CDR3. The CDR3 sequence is CASKKSLADYNEQFF. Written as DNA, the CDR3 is TGTGCCAGCAAGAAGTCCCTAGCGGATTACAATGAGCAGTTCTTC.

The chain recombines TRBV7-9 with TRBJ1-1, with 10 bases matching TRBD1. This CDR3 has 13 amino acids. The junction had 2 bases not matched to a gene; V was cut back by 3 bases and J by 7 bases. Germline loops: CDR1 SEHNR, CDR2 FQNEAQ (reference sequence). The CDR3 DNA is TGTGCCAGCAGCTTCGGGACAGGGGTTGAAGCTTTCTTT. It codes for CASSFGTGVEAFF. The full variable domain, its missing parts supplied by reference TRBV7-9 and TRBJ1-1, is DTGVSQNPRHKITKRGQNVTFRCDPISEHNRLYWYRQTLGQGPEFLTYFQNEAQLEKSRLLSDRFSAERPKGSFSTLEIQRTEQGDSAMYLCASSFGTGVEAFFGQGTRLTVV.

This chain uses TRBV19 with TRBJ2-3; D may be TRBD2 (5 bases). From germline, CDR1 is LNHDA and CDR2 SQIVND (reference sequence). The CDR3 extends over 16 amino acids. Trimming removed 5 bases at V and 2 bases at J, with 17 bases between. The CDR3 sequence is CASSPRTPDYTDTQYF. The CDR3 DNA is TGTGCCAGTAGTCCCCGTACACCCGACTACACAGATACGCAGTATTTT.

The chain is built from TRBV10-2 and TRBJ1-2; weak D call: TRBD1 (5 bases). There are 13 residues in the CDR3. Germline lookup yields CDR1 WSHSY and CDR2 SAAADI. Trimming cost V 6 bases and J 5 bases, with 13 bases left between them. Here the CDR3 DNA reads TGCGCCAGCAGACCCGGACAAGTTTATGGCTACACCTTC. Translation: CASRPGQVYGYTF.

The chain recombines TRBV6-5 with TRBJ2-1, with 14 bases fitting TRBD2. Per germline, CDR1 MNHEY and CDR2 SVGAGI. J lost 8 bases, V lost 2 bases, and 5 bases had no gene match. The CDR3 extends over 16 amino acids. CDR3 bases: TGTGCCAGCAGTTACCTTCAGACTAGCGGGAGGGATGAGCAGTTCTTC. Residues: CASSYLQTSGRDEQFF.

The CDR3 reads CASSLIVGSLTGPAGELFF. CDR3 DNA: TGTGCCAGCAGCTTAATCGTTGGTAGTCTCACCGGGCCCGCCGGGGAGCTGTTTTTT. This sequence joins TRBV7-9 and TRBJ2-2; D is uncertain. This CDR3 region has 19 residues. V was shortened by 2 bases and J by 6 bases, with 25 bases between the two germline ends. From germline, CDR1 is SEHNR and CDR2 FQNEAQ (reference sequence).

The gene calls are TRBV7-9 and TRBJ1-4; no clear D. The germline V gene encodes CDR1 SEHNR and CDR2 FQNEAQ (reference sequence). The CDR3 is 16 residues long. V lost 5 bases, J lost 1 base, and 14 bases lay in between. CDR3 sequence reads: CASSALLGITNEKLFF. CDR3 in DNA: TGTGCCAGCAGCGCCCTGTTGGGAATAACTAATGAAAAACTGTTTTTT.

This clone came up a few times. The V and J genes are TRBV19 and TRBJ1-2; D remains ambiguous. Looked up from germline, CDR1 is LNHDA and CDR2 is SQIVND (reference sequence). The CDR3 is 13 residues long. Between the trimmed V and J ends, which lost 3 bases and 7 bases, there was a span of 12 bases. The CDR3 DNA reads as TGTGCCAGTAGTATTGTAGGGCCCGGTGGCTACACCTTC. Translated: CASSIVGPGGYTF.